This entry is about one T cell receptor (beta chain). The entry originates in a study of OX40 agonist ivuxolimab in advanced cancers. Study background: Patients' therapy was ivuxolimab, an antibody that acts as an agonist of OX40 (CD134).

This CDR3 spans 13 amino acids. Looked up from germline, CDR1 is MNHEY and CDR2 is SMNVEV (reference sequence). Between the trimmed V and J ends, which lost 3 bases and 4 bases, there was a span of 9 bases. Using immunoSEQ multiplex PCR, the repertoire was profiled, and TCRdb retains in-frame clones only, with some absent. The sample has tens of thousands of clones; more than 85% are singletons. The receptor was derived from an adult with an advanced solid tumor such as melanoma, head and neck, liver or kidney cancer. Specimen: CD4+ or CD8+ T cells sorted from blood, collected in a trial of the OX40 agonist ivuxolimab. The chain recombines TRBV27 with TRBJ2-5; tentative D call: TRBD1 (6 bases). The CDR3 sequence is CASSFGRGETQYF. The CDR3 bases are TGTGCCAGCAGTTTTGGCAGGGGAGAGACCCAGTACTTC.